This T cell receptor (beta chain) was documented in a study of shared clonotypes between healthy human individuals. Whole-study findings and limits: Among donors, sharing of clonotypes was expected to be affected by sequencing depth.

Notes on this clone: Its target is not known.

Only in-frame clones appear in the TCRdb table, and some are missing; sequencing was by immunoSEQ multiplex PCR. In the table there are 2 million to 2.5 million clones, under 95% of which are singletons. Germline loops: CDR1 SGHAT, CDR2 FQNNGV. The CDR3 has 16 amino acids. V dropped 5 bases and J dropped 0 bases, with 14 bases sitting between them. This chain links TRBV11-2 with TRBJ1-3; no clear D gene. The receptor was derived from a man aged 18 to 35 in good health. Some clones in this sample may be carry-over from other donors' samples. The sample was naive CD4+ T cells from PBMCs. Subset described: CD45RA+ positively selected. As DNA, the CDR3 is TGTGCCAGCAGCACTCCTTTTCGGTTCTCTGGAAACACCATATATTTT. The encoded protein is CASSTPFRFSGNTIYF.